This is a list of T cell receptor beta chains from one sample in a study of T cell repertoires in aging, cancer and after chemotherapy. TCRdb analysed the multiplex PCR reads with MiXCR anew, one entry per CDR3 protein. This sample yields around 20,000 distinct CDR3 sequences, of which about two fifths are seen a single time; 15% to 20% belongs to the top ten. The specimen was blood. The source is a human donor with a solid tumor. CDR3s include the opening cysteine and the closing phenylalanine or tryptophan. The D gene is left open where the match is weak. A clone size is listed for some rows: how often the clone was seen (once, few, many), or a class if it is expanded.

D,J,size,V,DNA,CDR3
TRBD2,TRBJ2-5,.,TRBV5-1,TGCGCCAGCAGCTTCGCCGGGACTAGACAAGAGACCCAGTACTTC,CASSFAGTRQETQYF
.,TRBJ1-2,.,TRBV12-3/TRBV12-4,TGTGCCAGCAGCCCTGAGGTGGGGAACGCCTATGGCTACACCTTC,CASSPEVGNAYGYTF
TRBD2,TRBJ2-7,.,TRBV7-2,TGTGCCAGCAGCTTGGTCTCCGGGAGGCAGAGCTCCTACGAGCAGTACTTC,CASSLVSGRQSSYEQYF
.,TRBJ2-7,.,TRBV6-5,TGTGCCAGCAGTTACTTCGGGGACTCCTACGAGCAGTACTTC,CASSYFGDSYEQYF
.,TRBJ2-7,few,TRBV5-5,TGTGCCAGCAGCGGGTTGAGGACAGCGATCTACGAGCAGTACTTC,CASSGLRTAIYEQYF
TRBD1,TRBJ1-4,.,TRBV20-1,TGCAGTGCTAGAGATGGGACAGGGAATGAAAAACTGTTTTTT,CSARDGTGNEKLFF
TRBD1,TRBJ2-6,.,TRBV30,TGTGCCTGGACCCGGGACAGAACTAACTCTGGGGCCAACGTCCTGACTTTC,CAWTRDRTNSGANVLTF
TRBD2,TRBJ2-1,.,TRBV28,TGTGCCAGCGGGACTAACAATGAGCAGTTCTTC,CASGTNNEQFF
TRBD1,TRBJ1-2,.,TRBV6-2/TRBV6-3,TGTGCCAGCGGACAGGCGCCTAACTATGGCTACACCTTC,CASGQAPNYGYTF
.,TRBJ2-7,few,TRBV6-2/TRBV6-3,TGTGCCAGCAGTTACTCGAAGCTCTACGAGCAGTACTTC,CASSYSKLYEQYF
.,TRBJ2-6,few,TRBV6-2/TRBV6-3,TGTGCCAGCAGCCTAACAGGCTCTGGGGCCAACGTCCTGACTTTC,CASSLTGSGANVLTF
.,TRBJ2-3,.,TRBV18,TGTGCCAGCTCACCACGCGGGCAGGACACCACAGATACGCAGTATTTT,CASSPRGQDTTDTQYF
TRBD1,TRBJ1-1,once,TRBV28,TGTGCCAGCAGCCTAGACAGGGAGACTGAAGCTTTCTTT,CASSLDRETEAFF
.,TRBJ2-2,.,TRBV30,TGTGCCTGGAGATCCCAGACCCGCACCGGGGAGCTGTTTTTT,CAWRSQTRTGELFF
.,TRBJ1-1,few,TRBV5-6,TGTGCCAGCAGCTTGGGCTTTCAAGGGGCCGTGGACACTGAAGCTTTCTTT,CASSLGFQGAVDTEAFF
.,TRBJ1-2,.,TRBV24-1,TGTGCCACCAGTGAGTCAGGGGACTATGGCTACACCTTC,CATSESGDYGYTF
TRBD2,TRBJ2-2,few,TRBV5-4,TGTGCCAGCAGCTTGGCTAGCGGGGCGGTTGATACCGGGGAGCTGTTTTTT,CASSLASGAVDTGELFF
.,TRBJ2-6,.,TRBV27,TGTGCCAGCCTTAGAGGGGGGAGGTCAGCGGGGGCCAACGTCCTGACTTTC,CASLRGGRSAGANVLTF
.,TRBJ2-3,few,TRBV12-3/TRBV12-4,TGTGCCAGCAGCCTCCCCGGACCCAGGAGGGATACGCAGTATTTT,CASSLPGPRRDTQYF
.,TRBJ2-3,.,TRBV9,TGTGCCAGCAGCGTAAGGAGTAGCGCAGATACGCAGTATTTT,CASSVRSSADTQYF
.,TRBJ2-7,few,TRBV27,TGTGCCAGCAGTTTCGGGACGGGTGATAGCTCCTACGAGCAGTACTTC,CASSFGTGDSSYEQYF
.,TRBJ2-7,.,TRBV27,TGTGCCAGCAGTTTAGTCGGCTTTACCTACGAGCAGTACTTC,CASSLVGFTYEQYF
TRBD1,TRBJ1-5,few,TRBV29-1,TGCAGCGCACGACAGGGGCCAAATCAGCCCCAGCATTTT,CSARQGPNQPQHF
TRBD2,TRBJ2-1,medium-sized,TRBV15,TGTGCCACCAGCAGACCACTAGCGACTCAGTTCTTC,CATSRPLATQFF
.,TRBJ2-5,.,TRBV7-9,TGTGCCAGCAGCATAGCCCCCAGGGAAGAGACCCAGTACTTC,CASSIAPREETQYF
.,TRBJ1-1,.,TRBV30,TGTGCCTGGAACCCTGTAAGAGACACTGAAGCTTTCTTT,CAWNPVRDTEAFF
.,TRBJ2-7,.,TRBV5-1,TGCGCCAGCAGCTTGGGCGACGAGCAGTACTTC,CASSLGDEQYF
TRBD2,TRBJ2-3,few,TRBV5-6,TGTGCCAGCAGCTTCCCGGCTAGCGGGAGTGCCGGTACGCAGTATTTT,CASSFPASGSAGTQYF
TRBD1,TRBJ1-2,few,TRBV30,TGTGCCTGTACTTCTGCCGTTGGGACAGGGAGTGGCTACACCTTC,CACTSAVGTGSGYTF
TRBD1,TRBJ1-2,.,TRBV10-3,TGTGCCATCAGTGAGTCGTTTGGCGTCGGTGATGGGGCGAAGACAGGGGACTATGGCTACACCTTC,CAISESFGVGDGAKTGDYGYTF
.,TRBJ2-7,few,TRBV11-1,TGTGCCAGCAGTCACGGGTCCGAGCAGTACTTC,CASSHGSEQYF